Here is one TCR beta chain with its context. Produced via immunoSEQ multiplex PCR; TCRdb's table is partial and in-frame only. The data contain 58,000 or so clones, 65% to 90% of them singletons. Trimming removed 3 bases from V and 9 bases from J; junction bases left unmatched: 9. Germline values: CDR1 LNHDA, CDR2 SQIVND (reference sequence). This CDR3 contains 15 residues. Time point described: pretreatment peripheral blood. This sample is drawn from a study of PD-L1 blockade in urothelial cancer. Overall study context: Male patients with bladder-origin urothelial cancer numbered about nine tenths of the roughly 29.

This material consisted of PBMCs, taken around atezolizumab (anti-PD-L1) treatment. The V and J genes are TRBV19 and TRBJ1-5; 9 nucleotides align to TRBD1. The source is a man between 65 and 85 years old with urothelial cancer. CDR3 sequence (DNA): TGTGCCAGTAGTATGAGGTTGGGACAGGGAGGGCCCCAGCATTTT. As protein: CASSMRLGQGGPQHF.